This TCR beta chain was captured in a study of blood T cell repertoires in COVID-19. Study in general: COVID-19 samples, acute and convalescent, were from the United States, Italy and Spain. PBMCs, B-cell-depleted T cells, or T cells were the source of the cDNA or gDNA that made up the material.

The CDR3 is 14 amino acids. CDR1 is SGDLS and CDR2 is YYNGEE in the germline V gene. The ends were cut back, 0 bases at V and 9 bases at J, with 10 bases in the middle. Original analysis: By means of reference gene primer amplification, nucleated cell counts were estimated. The protocol was immunoSEQ multiplex PCR, while the TCRdb copy is restricted to in-frame clones and leaves out a portion. V, J and clone size reflect that table, while D and trimming were determined from the DNA. Among some 70,000 clones, roughly 80% were seen once, and the ten largest hold 4.5%. This sequence joins TRBV9 and TRBJ1-6; D remains ambiguous. The receptor's source is a woman in her sixties or seventies with acute or convalescent COVID-19. Sequences were obtained from peripheral blood. The CDR3 region is CASSVAGVGSPLHF. CDR3 in DNA: TGTGCCAGCAGCGTAGCCGGGGTTGGTTCACCCCTCCACTTT. Filled out from reference TRBV9 and TRBJ1-6, the complete variable domain reads DSGVTQTPKHLITATGQRVTLRCSPRSGDLSVYWYQQSLDQGLQFLIQYYNGEERAKGNILERFSAQQFPDLHSELNLSSLELGDSALYFCASSVAGVGSPLHFGNGTRLTVT.